This TCR beta chain was obtained from a study of CXCR3-negative and CXCR3-positive naive CD8 T cells. Points from the study as a whole: Much lower diversity was found in memory CD8+ cells, while both naive subsets had comparably high diversity.

This CDR3 is 13 amino acids long. Germline assignment: CDR1 ENHRY and CDR2 SYGVKD. Frequency places this clonotype as medium-sized. Its antigen is undetermined. All CD8+ T cell subsets were sorted in triplicate at 250,000 to 300,000 cells each. CD45RO-CCR7+CD27+CD95- defined naive CD8+ T cells. The TRB libraries of cDNA were built by UMI-labeled 5' RACE. TCRdb derives one entry per CDR3 protein from the 5' RACE reads, leaving out DNA. The sample table includes some 9,600 distinct CDR3 sequences. The V gene is TRBV10-3, the J gene TRBJ1-2. Sequenced sample: naive CXCR3- CD8+ T cells from blood. The subset is: CD45RO-CCR7+CD27+CD95- naive CD8+ T cells lacking CXCR3 (TNR3-). This TCR derives from a human donor in good health. Some clones in this sample may be carry-over from other donors' samples. CDR3 residues: CAIRPVTNYGYTF.